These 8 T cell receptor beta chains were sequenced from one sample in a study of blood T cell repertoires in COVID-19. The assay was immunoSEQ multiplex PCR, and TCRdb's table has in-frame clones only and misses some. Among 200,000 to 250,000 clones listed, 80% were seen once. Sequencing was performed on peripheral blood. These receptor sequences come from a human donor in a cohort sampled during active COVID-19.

CDR3 region: CASSYGADGGELFF. In DNA form, the CDR3 reads TGTGCCAGCAGTTACGGGGCGGATGGCGGGGAGCTGTTTTTT. This chain uses TRBV6-5 with TRBJ2-2; possible D gene TRBD1, 5 bases. The CDR3 contains 14 residues. Trimming took 2 bases from V and 7 from J, leaving 11 bases between them. Germline loops: CDR1 MNHEY, CDR2 SVGAGI.

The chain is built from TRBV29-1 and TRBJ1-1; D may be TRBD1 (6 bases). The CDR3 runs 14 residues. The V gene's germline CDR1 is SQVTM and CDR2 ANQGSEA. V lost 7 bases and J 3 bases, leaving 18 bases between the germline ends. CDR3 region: CSGVTTGVDTEAFF. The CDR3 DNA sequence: TGCAGCGGGGTAACGACAGGTGTGGACACTGAAGCTTTCTTT. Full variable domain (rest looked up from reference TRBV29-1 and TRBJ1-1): SAVISQKPSRDICQRGTSLTIQCQVDSQVTMMFWYRQQPGQSLTLIATANQGSEATYESGFVIDKFPISRPNLTFSTLTVSNMSPEDSSIYLCSGVTTGVDTEAFFGQGTRLTVV.

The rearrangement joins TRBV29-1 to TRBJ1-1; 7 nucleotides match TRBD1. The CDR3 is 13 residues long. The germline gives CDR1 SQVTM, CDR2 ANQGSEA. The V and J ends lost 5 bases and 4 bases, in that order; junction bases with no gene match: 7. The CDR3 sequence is CSVPLPGGTEAFF. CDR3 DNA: TGCAGCGTTCCTCTTCCAGGGGGCACTGAAGCTTTCTTT.

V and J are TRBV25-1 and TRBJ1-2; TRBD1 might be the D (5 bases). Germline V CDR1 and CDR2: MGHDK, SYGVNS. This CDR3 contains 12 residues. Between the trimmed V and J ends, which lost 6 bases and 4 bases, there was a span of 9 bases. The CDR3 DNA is TGTGCCAGCAGCTCAGGGATCTATGGCTACACCTTC. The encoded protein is CASSSGIYGYTF.

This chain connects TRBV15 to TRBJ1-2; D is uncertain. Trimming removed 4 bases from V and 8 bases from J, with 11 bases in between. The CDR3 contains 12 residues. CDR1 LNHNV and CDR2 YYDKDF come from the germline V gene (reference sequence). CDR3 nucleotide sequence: TGTGCCACCAGCAAACAATTCGCCGGCTACACCTTC. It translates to CATSKQFAGYTF.

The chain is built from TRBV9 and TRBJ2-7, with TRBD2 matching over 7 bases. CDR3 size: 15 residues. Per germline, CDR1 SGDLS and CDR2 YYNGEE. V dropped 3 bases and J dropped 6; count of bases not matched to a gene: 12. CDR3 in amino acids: CASSAERDVLFEQYF. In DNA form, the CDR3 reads TGTGCCAGCAGCGCAGAGCGGGATGTGCTTTTCGAGCAGTACTTC. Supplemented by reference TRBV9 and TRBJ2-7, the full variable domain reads DSGVTQTPKHLITATGQRVTLRCSPRSGDLSVYWYQQSLDQGLQFLIQYYNGEERAKGNILERFSAQQFPDLHSELNLSSLELGDSALYFCASSAERDVLFEQYFGPGTRLTVT.

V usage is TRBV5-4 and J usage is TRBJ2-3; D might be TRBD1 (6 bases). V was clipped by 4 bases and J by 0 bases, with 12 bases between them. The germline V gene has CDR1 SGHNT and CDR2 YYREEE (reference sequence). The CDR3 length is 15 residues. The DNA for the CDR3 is TGTGCCAGCAGCCCGACAGGATTTAGCACAGATACGCAGTATTTT. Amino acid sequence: CASSPTGFSTDTQYF.

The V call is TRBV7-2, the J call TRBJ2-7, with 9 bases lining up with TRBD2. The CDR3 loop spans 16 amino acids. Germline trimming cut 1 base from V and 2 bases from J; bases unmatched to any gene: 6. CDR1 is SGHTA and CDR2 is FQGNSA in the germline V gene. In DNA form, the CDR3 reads TGTGCCAGCAGCTTAGGGGCGGGAGGGCCCGCCTACGAGCAGTACTTC. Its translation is CASSLGAGGPAYEQYF. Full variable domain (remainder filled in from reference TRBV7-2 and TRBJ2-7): GAGVSQSPSNKVTEKGKDVELRCDPISGHTALYWYRQSLGQGLEFLIYFQGNSAPDKSGLPSDRFSAERTGGSVSTLTIQRTQQEDSAVYLCASSLGAGGPAYEQYFGPGTRLTVT.